This T cell receptor beta chain was observed in a study of blood T cell repertoires in COVID-19. About the research overall: COVID-19 samples from acute and convalescent phases originated in the United States, Italy and Spain. In each case, the material was cDNA or gDNA derived from T cells, B-cell-depleted T cells, or PBMCs.

Under the authors' procedure: It was from reference gene primer amplification that nucleated cell counts were estimated. Here immunoSEQ multiplex PCR was the method, and the copy in TCRdb shows in-frame clones only, minus some. Clone size and V and J calls were adopted from that table, with D and trimming inferred from the DNA. The data show roughly 230,000 clones, about 86% seen once. The sample was peripheral blood. This TCR derives from a man over 45 with active or convalescent COVID-19.

The CDR3 loop reads CASSLVGTGTRNSPLHF. The CDR3 coding sequence is TGTGCCAGCAGCTTGGTTGGGACAGGGACTCGTAATTCACCCCTCCACTTT. The chain recombines TRBV5-5 with TRBJ1-6; the match to TRBD1 covers 9 bases. The CDR3 loop spans 17 amino acids. With V trimmed by 0 bases and J by 6 bases, 7 bases remained unmatched. Germline CDR1 reads SGHKS; CDR2 reads YYEKEE (reference sequence).